This T cell receptor beta chain was documented in a study of T cell repertoires in cytomegalovirus infection (dated by TCRdb to about 2019). Concerning the study at large: Because public TCR beta signatures pointed to carriage of CMV infection together with the matching HLA type, the HLA type of each donor mattered for the analysis.

Concerning this clonotype itself: It lacks a known antigen. The sample holds no much larger clone one base away, and base qualities are not on file.

The sequencer listed for this sample is Illumina HiSeq 1500. TCRdb's own reprocessing of the public reads used fastp at Q25 and MiXCR and kept productive beta chains. Each CDR3 protein gets just one entry, which takes the most common genes and DNA from the rows behind it. Present in this sample are some 180,000 distinct CDR3 sequences, roughly a sixth of which were seen just once. The ten largest account for approximately 26% of the sample. What the study reported, not specific to this receptor: Carriers of CMV infection plus the relevant HLA type were discriminated by the cumulative frequency of public TCR beta family members in the study cohort and in an independent approximately 400-donor cohort. The ex vivo response was dominated by HLA-C-restricted CMV-specific TCR beta clonotypes, which also provided the single most frequent clonotype in two of eight donors.

Here V drops 1 base and J drops 1 base, and the junction holds 8 bases not matched to any gene. CDR1 and CDR2 are read off the germline V gene as SQVTM and ANQGSEA. The CDR3 holds 16 amino acids from the cysteine to the phenylalanine. The only DNA kept is the CDR3, 48 bases in frame from the first base. Material: CD8+ T cells from PBMCs. The receptor was isolated from a human donor in good health (CMV status not recorded). Some clones in this sample may be carry-over from other donors' samples. This chain is built from TRBV29-1 and TRBJ1-1; 8 bases in the middle match TRBD1. CDR3 sequence: CSVEAVRQGSNTEAFF. The nucleotide sequence is given as TGCAGCGTTGAAGCCGTACGACAGGGGTCGAACACTGAAGCTTTCTTT.